The entry below gives a single TCR beta chain sequence along with its context. Its antigen is unknown. Time point indicated: 2013-2014 season, 7 days after vaccination. Adults were given seasonal inactivated influenza vaccine, and blood CD4 subsets were sorted before and after vaccination. Libraries were prepared by immunoSEQ multiplex PCR; TCRdb keeps only in-frame clonotypes and omits some of them. The sample lists 7,500 to 9,500 clones; under 85% were seen once. The data were obtained in a study of follicular helper T cells after annual influenza vaccination. The CDR3 contains 15 residues. Germline V gene sequence: CDR1 MGHRA, CDR2 YSYEKL. Trimming removed 2 bases at V and 2 bases at J, with 12 bases between. Findings of the study overall: Yearly vaccinations repeatedly recalled conserved clonotypes in ICOS+CD38+ cTfh.

J is TRBJ2-5 and V is TRBV4-1; possibly TRBD1 for D (5 bases). The source material was CXCR5+ CD38- circulating T follicular helper cells from blood, sampled 7 days after influenza vaccination. Subset indicated: circulating Tfh, non-naive CD4+CXCR5+PD-1+ (ICOS+CD38+ or ICOS-CD38-). This sequence was found in an adult who received the influenza vaccine. CDR3 sequence (DNA): TGCGCCAGCAGCCAACTTCAGGGCCCACAAGAGACCCAGTACTTC. Encoded protein: CASSQLQGPQETQYF.